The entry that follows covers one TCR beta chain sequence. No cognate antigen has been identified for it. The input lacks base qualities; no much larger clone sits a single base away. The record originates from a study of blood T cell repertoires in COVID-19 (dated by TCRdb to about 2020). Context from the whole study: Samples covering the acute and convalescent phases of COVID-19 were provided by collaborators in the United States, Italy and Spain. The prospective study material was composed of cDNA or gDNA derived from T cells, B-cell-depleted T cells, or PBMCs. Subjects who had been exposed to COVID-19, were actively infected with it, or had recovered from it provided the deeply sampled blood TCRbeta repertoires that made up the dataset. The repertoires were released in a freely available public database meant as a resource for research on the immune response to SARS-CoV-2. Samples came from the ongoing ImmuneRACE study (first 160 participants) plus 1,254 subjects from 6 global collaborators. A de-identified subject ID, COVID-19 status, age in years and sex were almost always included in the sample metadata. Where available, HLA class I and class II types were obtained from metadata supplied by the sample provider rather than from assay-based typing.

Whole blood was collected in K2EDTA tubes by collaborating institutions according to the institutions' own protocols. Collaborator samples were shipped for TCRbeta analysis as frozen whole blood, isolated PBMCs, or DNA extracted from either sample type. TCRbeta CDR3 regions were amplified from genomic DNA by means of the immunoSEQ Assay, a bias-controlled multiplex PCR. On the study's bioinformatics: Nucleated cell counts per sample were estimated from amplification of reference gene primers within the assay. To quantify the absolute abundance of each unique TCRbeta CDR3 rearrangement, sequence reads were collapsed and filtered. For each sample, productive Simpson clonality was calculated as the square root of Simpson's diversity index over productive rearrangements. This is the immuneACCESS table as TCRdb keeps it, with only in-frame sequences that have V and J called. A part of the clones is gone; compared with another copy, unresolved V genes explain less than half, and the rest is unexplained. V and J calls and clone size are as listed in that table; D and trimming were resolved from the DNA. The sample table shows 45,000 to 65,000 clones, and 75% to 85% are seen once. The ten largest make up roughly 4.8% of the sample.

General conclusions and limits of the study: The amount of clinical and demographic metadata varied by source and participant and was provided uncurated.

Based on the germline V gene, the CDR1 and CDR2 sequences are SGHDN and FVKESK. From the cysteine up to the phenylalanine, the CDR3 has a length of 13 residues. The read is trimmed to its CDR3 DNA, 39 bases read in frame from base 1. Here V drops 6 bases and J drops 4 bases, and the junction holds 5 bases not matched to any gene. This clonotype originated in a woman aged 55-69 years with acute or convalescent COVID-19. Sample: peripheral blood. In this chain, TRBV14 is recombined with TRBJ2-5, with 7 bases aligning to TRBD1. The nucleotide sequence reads TGTGCCAGCAGGAAAACAGGGGCAGAGACCCAGTACTTC. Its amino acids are CASRKTGAETQYF.